This T cell receptor beta chain comes out of a study of blood T cell repertoires in COVID-19. Study-level background: The origin of the acute and convalescent COVID-19 samples was the United States, Italy and Spain.

The length of the CDR3 is 12 residues. Germline values: CDR1 LNHDA, CDR2 SQIVND (reference sequence). Trimming removed 6 bases from V and 3 bases from J, with 7 bases in between. Original processing methods: From reference gene primer amplification, estimates of nucleated cell counts were derived. Libraries were prepared by immunoSEQ multiplex PCR; TCRdb keeps only in-frame clonotypes and omits some of them. That table furnishes V, J and clone size, whereas the DNA furnished D and trimming. The table records a few hundred thousand clones, 70% to 90% of them present only once. The sequenced material came from PBMCs or T cells enriched from blood (not recorded which). The rearrangement links TRBV19 to TRBJ2-3; D is possibly TRBD1 (6 bases). This sequence was found in a woman between 50 and 59 years old who had been exposed to COVID-19. CDR3 coding DNA: TGTGCCAGTAGACAGGGTACAGATACGCAGTATTTT. This gives the protein CASRQGTDTQYF.